One sample yielded the 8 T cell receptor beta chains listed below, sequenced in a study of cytomegalovirus exposure and HLA in healthy donors. Vbeta (60) and Jbeta (13) primers were used in the PCR. Sequencing used immunoSEQ multiplex PCR; TCRdb keeps in-frame clones, though not all of them. The table includes 100,000 to 150,000 clones, about two thirds detected once. Sequences were obtained from PBMCs. The source is a man aged 25-45 years in good health and CMV-seronegative.

V is TRBV27 and J is TRBJ2-7; 7 bases are shared with TRBD2. The CDR3 sequence is 14 residues long. Germline V gene sequence: CDR1 MNHEY, CDR2 SMNVEV (reference sequence). V shed 5 bases, J shed 3 bases, and the junction held 7 bases outside the gene matches. The CDR3 sequence: CASSPRGGNYEQYF. The CDR3 nucleotides are TGTGCCAGCAGTCCTCGGGGAGGGAACTACGAGCAGTACTTC.

The chain recombines TRBV11-2 with TRBJ2-7; 7 nucleotides align to TRBD2. The CDR3 has 17 amino acids. Unmatched junction bases numbered 12, after V lost 2 bases and J lost 2 bases. Germline V gene data show CDR1 as SGHAT and CDR2 as FQNNGV. The CDR3 region is CASSLLAGGGGTYEQYF. The CDR3, as DNA: TGTGCCAGCAGCTTATTGGCTGGCGGGGGAGGAACCTACGAGCAGTACTTC.

This clone was recorded at least ten times. The chain combines TRBV4-3 with TRBJ2-2, with D perhaps matching TRBD2 (5 bases). The CDR3 has 14 residues. CDR1 and CDR2 (germline): LGHNA, YSLEER. Trimming removed 9 bases at V and 2 bases at J, with 13 bases between. This chain's CDR3 is CASTEGSNTGELFF. In nucleotides, the CDR3 is TGCGCCAGTACAGAGGGTTCCAACACCGGGGAGCTGTTTTTT.

The sample holds a few counts of this clone. This chain joins TRBV11-1 and TRBJ1-2, with 7 bases matching TRBD1. The CDR3 has 16 amino acids. The V and J ends lost 3 bases and 4 bases, in that order; junction bases with no gene match: 11. Germline assignment: CDR1 SGHAT and CDR2 FQDESV (reference sequence). The CDR3 sequence: CASSLVRDRYFYGYTF. The CDR3 region has the DNA TGTGCCAGCAGCTTGGTGAGGGACAGATACTTCTATGGCTACACCTTC.

This clone was observed a single time. V is TRBV28 and J is TRBJ2-3; D may be TRBD1 (6 bases). CDR3 length: 17 residues. Germline CDR1 reads MDHEN; CDR2 reads SYDVKM. The V end lost 4 bases, the J end lost 2 bases, and 19 bases lay between the germline ends. The CDR3 region is CASSSPGTQPYTDTQYF. The CDR3 DNA is TGTGCCAGCAGTTCACCCGGGACACAACCTTACACAGATACGCAGTATTTT.

The chain uses TRBV6-5 and TRBJ1-2; 7 positions agree with TRBD1. Germline CDR1 and CDR2: MNHEY and SVGAGI. The CDR3 totals 15 residues. Unmatched junction bases numbered 6, after V lost 5 bases and J lost 0 bases. The DNA for the CDR3 is TGTGCCAGCAGTCAACGGACAGGATCTAACTATGGCTACACCTTC. Its translation is CASSQRTGSNYGYTF.

In this sample, this clone turned up once. The gene calls are TRBV5-5 and TRBJ2-7; D is possibly TRBD1 (6 bases). Germline V gene lookup returns CDR1 SGHKS and CDR2 YYEKEE (reference sequence). The ends were cut back, 0 bases at V and 2 bases at J, with 12 bases in the middle. The CDR3 extends over 15 amino acids. CDR3 amino acids: CASSLGQGFTYEQYF. CDR3 sequence (DNA): TGTGCCAGCAGCTTGGGGCAGGGGTTTACCTACGAGCAGTACTTC.

Here the CDR3 reads CASSLAEGSGGAIETQYF. The CDR3 DNA is TGCGCCAGCAGCTTGGCAGAGGGTAGCGGGGGGGCCATCGAGACCCAGTACTTC. This chain joins TRBV5-1 and TRBJ2-5, with 11 bases fitting TRBD2. The CDR3 spans 18 residues. J was trimmed by 5 bases and V by 0 bases; bases with no gene match: 12. The germline gives CDR1 SGHRS, CDR2 YFSETQ.